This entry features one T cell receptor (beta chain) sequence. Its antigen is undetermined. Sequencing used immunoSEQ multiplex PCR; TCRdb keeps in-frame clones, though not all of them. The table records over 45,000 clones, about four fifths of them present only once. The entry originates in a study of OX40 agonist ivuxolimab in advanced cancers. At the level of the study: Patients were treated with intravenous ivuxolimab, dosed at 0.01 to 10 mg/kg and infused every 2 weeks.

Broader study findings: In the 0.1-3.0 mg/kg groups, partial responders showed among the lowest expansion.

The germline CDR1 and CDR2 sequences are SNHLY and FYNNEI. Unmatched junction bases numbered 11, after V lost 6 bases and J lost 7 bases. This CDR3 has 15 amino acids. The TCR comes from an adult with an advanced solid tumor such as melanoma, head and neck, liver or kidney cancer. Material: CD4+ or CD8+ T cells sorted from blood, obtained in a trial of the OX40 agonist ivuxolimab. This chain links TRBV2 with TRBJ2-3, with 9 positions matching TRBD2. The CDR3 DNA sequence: TGTGCCAGCAGAACCGGGACTAGCTCGTTCCATACGCAGTATTTT. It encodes CASRTGTSSFHTQYF. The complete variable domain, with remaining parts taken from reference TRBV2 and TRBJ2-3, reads EPEVTQTPSHQVTQMGQEVILRCVPISNHLYFYWYRQILGQKVEFLVSFYNNEISEKSEIFDDQFSVERPDGSNFTLKIRSTKLEDSAMYFCASRTGTSSFHTQYFGPGTRLTVL.